The 19 T cell receptor beta chains presented below share a single source sample, sequenced in a study of blood T cell repertoires in COVID-19. The protocol was immunoSEQ multiplex PCR, while the TCRdb copy is restricted to in-frame clones and leaves out a portion. Of 270,000 or so clones in the sample, approximately 90% are singletons; the top ten hold about 5%. Input material: peripheral blood. The receptors stem from a middle-aged man with acute or convalescent COVID-19.

The gene calls are TRBV24-1 and TRBJ2-2; 7 bases are shared with TRBD2. Losses at the gene ends were 9 bases for V and 0 bases for J; bases not matched to a gene: 6. The CDR3 extends over 15 amino acids. CDR1 is KGHDR and CDR2 is SFDVKD in the germline V gene. The CDR3 DNA sequence: TGTGCCACCCAGGGAGGGCAATCGAACACCGGGGAGCTGTTTTTT. It codes for CATQGGQSNTGELFF.

This clone has just a few counts. V and J are TRBV30 and TRBJ2-2; 9 bases agree with TRBD1. After removal of 3 bases from V and 3 bases from J, the junction contained 5 bases not matched to a gene. CDR3 length: 15 residues. Germline V gives CDR1 GTSNPN, CDR2 SVGIG (reference sequence). CDR3 DNA sequence: TGTGCCTGGAGCCACCGGGACAGGGACACCGGGGAGCTGTTTTTT. It specifies CAWSHRDRDTGELFF.

CDR3 amino acids: CASRTSGRGHTGELFF. The CDR3 nucleotides read TGCGCCAGCAGGACAAGCGGGCGAGGTCACACCGGGGAGCTGTTTTTT. The chain joins TRBV5-1 to TRBJ2-2; D may be TRBD2 (6 bases). Germline V gene lookup returns CDR1 SGHRS and CDR2 YFSETQ. The CDR3 contains 16 residues. V lost 5 bases, J lost 3 bases, and 17 bases lay in between.

The chain carries TRBV6-2 or TRBV6-3 and TRBJ2-4, with D possibly matching TRBD2 (7 bases). V was cut by 2 bases and J by 1 base, with 12 bases left in between. There are 16 residues in the CDR3. Germline V gives CDR1 MNHEY, CDR2 SVGEGT. CDR3 loop: CASSYPGGAAKNIQYF. DNA for the CDR3: TGTGCCAGCAGTTACCCGGGGGGCGCTGCCAAAAACATTCAGTACTTC.

The chain has TRBV6-5 and TRBJ2-7; D is unresolved. The V gene lost 6 bases and the J gene lost 3 bases, with 6 bases spanning the gap. CDR1 is MNHEY, CDR2 SVGAGI, per germline. CDR3 length: 11 residues. The CDR3 reads CASSYNYEQYF. The CDR3 DNA sequence: TGTGCCAGCAGCTATAACTACGAGCAGTACTTC.

This chain uses TRBV27 with TRBJ2-7, with 8 nucleotides matching TRBD1. The CDR3 length is 15 residues. V trimming: 3 bases; J trimming: 6 bases; junction bases outside the gene matches: 10. The germline V gene has CDR1 MNHEY and CDR2 SMNVEV (reference sequence). The chain's CDR3 is CASSLGTGLFGEQYF. Here the CDR3 DNA reads TGTGCCAGCAGTTTGGGGACAGGCCTTTTTGGCGAGCAGTACTTC.

The chain links TRBV4-2 to TRBJ2-7; TRBD1 matches at 7 bases. The CDR3 has 17 residues. The V gene's germline CDR1 is LGHNA and CDR2 YNFKEQ. V dropped 3 bases and J dropped 7; count of bases not matched to a gene: 18. The CDR3: CASSHPLGDSQFQEQYF. The CDR3 DNA is TGTGCCAGCAGCCACCCCTTAGGGGACAGCCAGTTCCAAGAGCAGTACTTC.

The chain carries TRBV29-1 and TRBJ2-2; TRBD1 matches 7 bases. This CDR3 region has 17 residues. Trimming removed 6 bases from V and 3 bases from J; junction bases left unmatched: 16. CDR1 is SQVTM, CDR2 ANQGSEA, per germline. The CDR3 coding sequence is TGCAGCGTACTGGGACCCACGACAGGGACCCACACCGGGGAGCTGTTTTTT. Translated, it gives CSVLGPTTGTHTGELFF.

V and J are TRBV5-5 and TRBJ1-1; D is perhaps TRBD1 (6 bases). The germline gives CDR1 SGHKS, CDR2 YYEKEE (reference sequence). Trimming removed 4 bases from V and 3 bases from J, with 10 bases in between. The CDR3 totals 13 residues. In DNA form, the CDR3 reads TGTGCCAGCAGCGAGGGGGGGTACACTGAAGCTTTCTTT. Translated: CASSEGGYTEAFF.

The chain is built from TRBV6-6 and TRBJ1-2; possibly TRBD1 for D (6 bases). Deletions cut 5 bases from V and 6 bases from J, with 22 bases between. The germline V gene has CDR1 MNHNY and CDR2 SVGAGI (reference sequence). The CDR3 sequence is 16 residues long. CDR3 in DNA: TGTGCCAGCAGTCGAGAGGTGGGGGGGCAATTGGATGGCTACACCTTC. It translates to CASSREVGGQLDGYTF.

The gene calls are TRBV19 and TRBJ2-1; 11 positions match TRBD2. Germline CDR1 and CDR2: LNHDA and SQIVND (reference sequence). This CDR3 comprises 15 residues. Trimming took 6 bases from V and 7 from J; bases not matched to a gene: 8. The CDR3: CASRETSGDWNEQFF. The DNA of the CDR3 is TGTGCCAGTAGGGAGACTAGCGGGGACTGGAATGAGCAGTTCTTC. Full variable domain (remainder filled in from reference TRBV19 and TRBJ2-1): DGGITQSPKYLFRKEGQNVTLSCEQNLNHDAMYWYRQDPGQGLRLIYYSQIVNDFQKGDIAEGYSVSREKKESFPLTVTSAQKNPTAFYLCASRETSGDWNEQFFGPGTRLTVL.

As regards this clone: One junction end does not reproduce the germline sequence, and a read error may be involved. The CDR3 DNA reads TGTGCCAGCTCGCCACCGGGACAGCCGGCACAGTACTTC. This sequence encodes CASSPPGQPAQYF. The genes are TRBV18 and TRBJ2-4; TRBD1 aligns across 7 bases. Looked up from germline, CDR1 is KGHSH and CDR2 is LQKENI. This CDR3 contains 13 residues.

The rearrangement uses TRBV6-1 and TRBJ2-3; TRBD1 matches at 9 bases. Germline lookup yields CDR1 MNHNS and CDR2 SASEGT. Germline trimming cut 4 bases from V and 4 bases from J; bases unmatched to any gene: 12. The CDR3 has 17 residues. CDR3 DNA: TGTGCCAGCAGTGCCGGAGTTTCGACAGGGGGGGCAGATACGCAGTATTTT. It specifies CASSAGVSTGGADTQYF.

This sequence joins TRBV3-1 (or the pseudogene TRBV3-2) and TRBJ1-6; TRBD1 aligns across 7 bases. V was pared by 4 bases and J by 9 bases, with 9 bases of the junction left unmatched. CDR3 size: 15 residues. The V gene's germline CDR1 is LGHDT and CDR2 YNNKEL (reference sequence). As DNA, the CDR3 is TGTGCCAGCAGCCCGGACCCAGGGGGTAGTTCACCCCTCCACTTT. This encodes CASSPDPGGSSPLHF.

The J gene is TRBJ1-6, the V gene TRBV14; D call uncertain. V gave up 0 bases and J gave up 10 bases, with 4 bases separating them. CDR1 is SGHDN, CDR2 FVKESK, per germline. The CDR3 runs to 12 residues. Here the CDR3 DNA reads TGTGCCAGCAGCCAAGATCCATCACCCCTCCACTTT. Protein: CASSQDPSPLHF.

The chain is built from TRBV24-1 and TRBJ1-2; possibly TRBD1 for D (5 bases). The germline V gene encodes CDR1 KGHDR and CDR2 SFDVKD. The V gene lost 2 bases and the J gene lost 4 bases, with 28 bases spanning the gap. The CDR3 length is 20 residues. CDR3 region: CATSDSTSSGETKRPYGYTF. For the CDR3, the DNA is TGTGCCACCAGTGATTCAACCTCCTCGGGGGAAACCAAACGGCCCTATGGCTACACCTTC.

The chain employs TRBV6-5 and TRBJ2-7; D unclear. CDR1 is MNHEY and CDR2 is SVGAGI in the germline V gene. The CDR3 spans 11 residues. Trimming took 5 bases from V and 7 from J, leaving 9 bases between them. The CDR3 sequence: CASSRDREQYF. CDR3 bases: TGTGCCAGCAGTCGTGATCGGGAGCAGTACTTC.

This chain uses TRBV24-1 with TRBJ2-3; possible D gene TRBD2, 6 bases. The CDR3 runs to 14 residues. Per the germline V gene, CDR1 is KGHDR and CDR2 is SFDVKD. Trimming cost V 6 bases and J 2 bases, with 11 bases left between them. The CDR3 DNA sequence: TGTGCCACCAGTAGGAGGGATCCCACAGATACGCAGTATTTT. The encoded protein is CATSRRDPTDTQYF.

V is TRBV28 and J is TRBJ1-3; TRBD1 is a possible D gene (5 bases). This CDR3 spans 17 amino acids. V was pared by 5 bases and J by 0 bases, with 17 bases between. The V gene's germline CDR1 is MDHEN and CDR2 SYDVKM. The CDR3 here is CASSRTGLTFSGNTIYF. The CDR3, as DNA: TGTGCCAGCAGTCGGACGGGACTTACTTTCTCTGGAAACACCATATATTTT.